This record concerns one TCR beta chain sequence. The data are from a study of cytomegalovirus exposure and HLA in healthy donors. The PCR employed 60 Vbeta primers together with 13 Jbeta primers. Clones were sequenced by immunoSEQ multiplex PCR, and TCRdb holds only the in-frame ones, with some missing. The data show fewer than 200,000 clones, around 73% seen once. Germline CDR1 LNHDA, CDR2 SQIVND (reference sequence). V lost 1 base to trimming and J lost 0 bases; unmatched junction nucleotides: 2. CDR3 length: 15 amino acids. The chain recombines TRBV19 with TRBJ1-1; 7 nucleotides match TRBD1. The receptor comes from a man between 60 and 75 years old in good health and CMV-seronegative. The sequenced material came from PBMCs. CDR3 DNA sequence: TGTGCCAGTAGTATAGGAGGGACAGTGAACACTGAAGCTTTCTTT. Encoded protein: CASSIGGTVNTEAFF.